Sequencing of this TCR beta chain was carried out in a study of T cells in localized non-small cell lung cancer. The CDR3 length is 14 residues. Per the germline V gene, CDR1 is SQVTM and CDR2 is ANQGSEA. Trimming removed 4 bases at V and 6 bases at J, with 18 bases between. Overall study results and limits: Increased T cell density in blood showed an association with longer overall survival. Heterogeneity stays possible, as sequencing covered only one tumor region. Appearing in adjacent lung were a median approximately 50 of the top 100 tumor clones. Clonality of T cells reached its maximum in uninvolved adjacent lung, surpassing tumor.

In the case of this clone: The antigen is unknown.

Using immunoSEQ multiplex PCR, the repertoire was profiled, and TCRdb retains in-frame clones only, with some absent. Of about 23,000 clones listed, 80% to 85% are singletons. Source: PBMCs, taken before any cancer treatment. This chain joins TRBV29-1 and TRBJ1-2; no clear D. This receptor was identified in a man aged 40-75 years with stage II lung adenocarcinoma. The CDR3 loop is CSVVKSGSVDGYTF. The CDR3 region has the DNA TGCAGCGTTGTTAAATCAGGAAGTGTGGATGGCTACACCTTC.